The T cell receptor beta chain under discussion was sequenced for a study of cytomegalovirus exposure and HLA in healthy donors. The PCR employed 60 Vbeta primers together with 13 Jbeta primers. Clones were read by immunoSEQ multiplex PCR, and TCRdb kept only the in-frame ones, dropping some. Here the sample spans around 130,000 clones, roughly four fifths being singletons. Per germline, CDR1 SNHLY and CDR2 FYNNEI. The ends were cut back, 3 bases at V and 5 bases at J, with 14 bases in the middle. The CDR3 spans 15 residues. Material: PBMCs. The sequence was obtained from a woman aged 50 to 65 in good health and CMV-seronegative. This chain joins TRBV2 and TRBJ2-1; possible D gene TRBD1, 7 bases. The CDR3 here is CASSEFGRGDNEQFF. CDR3 DNA sequence: TGTGCCAGCAGTGAGTTCGGCAGGGGGGACAATGAGCAGTTCTTC.